Given below is one TCR beta chain in context. What it binds is not known. The entry originates in a study of cytomegalovirus exposure and HLA in healthy donors. Study at large: Some 85 million unique TCRs, all from HLA-typed donors, were included in an early release of the data.

Findings and limits, study-wide: Most CMV-associated TCR beta chains were later found to appear HLA-restricted.

The primer mix had 60 Vbeta and 13 Jbeta primers. Repertoires were generated with immunoSEQ multiplex PCR, while TCRdb's copy carries only in-frame clones and drops some. Of under 90,000 clones detected, 65% to 75% appear once; the ten largest clones hold over 7.5%. Sequencing input: PBMCs. The clonotype originates from a man between 40 and 49 years old in good health and CMV-seropositive.

CDR3 amino acids: CASSAGQNYGYTF. The CDR3 bases are TGTGCCAGCAGTGCGGGACAGAACTATGGCTACACCTTC. The chain links TRBV6-5 to TRBJ1-2; 7 bases are a match to TRBD1. V lost 5 bases to trimming and J lost 2 bases; unmatched junction nucleotides: 2. Germline V gene sequence: CDR1 MNHEY, CDR2 SVGAGI. The CDR3 consists of 13 residues.